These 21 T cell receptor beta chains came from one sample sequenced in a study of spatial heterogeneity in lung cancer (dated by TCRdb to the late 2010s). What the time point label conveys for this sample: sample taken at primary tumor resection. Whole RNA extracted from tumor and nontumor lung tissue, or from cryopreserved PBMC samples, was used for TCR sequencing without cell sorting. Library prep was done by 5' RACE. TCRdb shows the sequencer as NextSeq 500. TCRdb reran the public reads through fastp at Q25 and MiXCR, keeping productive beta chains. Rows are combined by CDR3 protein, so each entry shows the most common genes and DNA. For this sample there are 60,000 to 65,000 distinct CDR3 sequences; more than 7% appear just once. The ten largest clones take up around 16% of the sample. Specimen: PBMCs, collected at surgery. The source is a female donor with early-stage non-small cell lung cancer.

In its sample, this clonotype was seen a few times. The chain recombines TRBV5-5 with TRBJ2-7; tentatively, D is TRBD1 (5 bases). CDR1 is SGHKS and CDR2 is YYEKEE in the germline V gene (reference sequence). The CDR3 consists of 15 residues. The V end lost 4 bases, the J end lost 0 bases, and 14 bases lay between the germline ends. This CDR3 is CASSTETGYSYEQYF. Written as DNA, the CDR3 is TGTGCCAGCAGCACCGAAACAGGATACTCCTACGAGCAGTACTTC.

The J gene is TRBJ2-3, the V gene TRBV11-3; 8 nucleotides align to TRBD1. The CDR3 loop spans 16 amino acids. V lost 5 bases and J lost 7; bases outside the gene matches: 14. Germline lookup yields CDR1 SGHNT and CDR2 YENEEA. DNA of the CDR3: TGTGCCAGCAGCACCATGACAGGGGTCGACTCCTATACGCAGTATTTT. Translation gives CASSTMTGVDSYTQYF.

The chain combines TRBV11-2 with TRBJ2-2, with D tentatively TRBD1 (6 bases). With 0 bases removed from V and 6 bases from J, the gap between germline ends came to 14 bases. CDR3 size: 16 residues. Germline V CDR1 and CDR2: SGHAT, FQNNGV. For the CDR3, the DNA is TGTGCCAGCAGCTTAGATCCCGGTTCAGGGGCCGGGGAGCTGTTTTTT. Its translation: CASSLDPGSGAGELFF.

CDR3 in amino acids: CASSFSGGSNTEAFF. CDR3 nucleotides: TGTGCCAGCAGTTTTAGTGGGGGATCGAACACTGAAGCTTTCTTT. V and J are TRBV28 and TRBJ1-1; maybe TRBD1 (5 bases). This CDR3 is built from 15 residues. Germline CDR1 MDHEN, CDR2 SYDVKM. V lost 3 bases and J 1 base, leaving 12 bases between the germline ends. Full variable domain (missing parts from reference TRBV28 and TRBJ1-1): DVKVTQSSRYLVKRTGEKVFLECVQDMDHENMFWYRQDPGLGLRLIYFSYDVKMKEKGDIPEGYSVSREKKERFSLILESASTNQTSMYLCASSFSGGSNTEAFFGQGTRLTVV.

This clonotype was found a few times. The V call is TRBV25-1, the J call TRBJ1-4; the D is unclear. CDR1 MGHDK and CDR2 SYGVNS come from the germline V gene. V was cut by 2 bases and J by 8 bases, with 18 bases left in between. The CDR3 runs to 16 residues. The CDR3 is CASSEGLTSESEKLFF. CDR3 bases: TGTGCCAGCAGTGAAGGGTTGACATCCGAGAGCGAAAAACTGTTTTTT.

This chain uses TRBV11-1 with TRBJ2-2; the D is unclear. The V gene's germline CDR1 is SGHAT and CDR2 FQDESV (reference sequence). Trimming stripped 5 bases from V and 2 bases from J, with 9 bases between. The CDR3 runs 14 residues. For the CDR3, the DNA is TGTGCCAGCAGCCTGACGGATAACACCGGGGAGCTGTTTTTT. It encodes CASSLTDNTGELFF.

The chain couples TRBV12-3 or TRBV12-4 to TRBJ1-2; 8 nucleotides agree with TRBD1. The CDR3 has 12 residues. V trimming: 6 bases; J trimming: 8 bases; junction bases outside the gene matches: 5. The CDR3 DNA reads TGTGCCAGCAGGACGACAGGGGAGGGCTACACCTTC. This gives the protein CASRTTGEGYTF.

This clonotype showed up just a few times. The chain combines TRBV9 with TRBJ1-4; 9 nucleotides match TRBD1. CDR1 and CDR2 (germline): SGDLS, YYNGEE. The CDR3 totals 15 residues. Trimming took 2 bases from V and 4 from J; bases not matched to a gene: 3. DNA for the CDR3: TGTGCCAGCAGCGTCCGGGGACAGGGTAATGAAAAACTGTTTTTT. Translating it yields CASSVRGQGNEKLFF.

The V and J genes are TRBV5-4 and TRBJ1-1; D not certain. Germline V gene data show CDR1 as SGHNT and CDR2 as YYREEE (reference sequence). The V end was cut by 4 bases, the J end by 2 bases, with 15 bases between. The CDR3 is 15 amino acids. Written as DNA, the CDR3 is TGTGCCAGCAGCGTGGAAGGACGGATCAACACTGAAGCTTTCTTT. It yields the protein CASSVEGRINTEAFF.

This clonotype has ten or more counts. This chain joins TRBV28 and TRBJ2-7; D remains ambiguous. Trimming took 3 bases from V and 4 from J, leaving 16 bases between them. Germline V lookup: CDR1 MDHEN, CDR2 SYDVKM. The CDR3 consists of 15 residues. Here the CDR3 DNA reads TGTGCCAGCAGTTTTGGCCAGTCGTCTGCTTACGAGCAGTACGTC. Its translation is CASSFGQSSAYEQYV.

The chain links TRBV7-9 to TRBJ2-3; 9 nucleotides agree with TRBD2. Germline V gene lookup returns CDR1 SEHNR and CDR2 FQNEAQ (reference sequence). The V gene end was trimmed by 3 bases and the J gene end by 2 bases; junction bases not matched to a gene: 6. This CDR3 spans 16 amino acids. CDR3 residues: CASSLGLAGITDTQYF. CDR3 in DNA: TGTGCCAGCAGCTTGGGCCTAGCGGGGATCACAGATACGCAGTATTTT.

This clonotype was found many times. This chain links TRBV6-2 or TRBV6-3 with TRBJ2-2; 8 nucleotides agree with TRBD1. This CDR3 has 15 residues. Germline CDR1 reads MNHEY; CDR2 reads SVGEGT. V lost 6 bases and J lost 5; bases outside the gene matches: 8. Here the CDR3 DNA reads TGTGCCAGCAGACCTCCCGGACAGGGAACCGGGGAGCTGTTTTTT. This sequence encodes CASRPPGQGTGELFF.

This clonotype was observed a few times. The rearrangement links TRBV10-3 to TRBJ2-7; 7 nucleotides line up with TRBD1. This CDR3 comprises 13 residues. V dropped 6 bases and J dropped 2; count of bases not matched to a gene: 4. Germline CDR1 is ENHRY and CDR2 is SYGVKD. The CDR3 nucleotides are TGTGCCATCAGACAGACAGGGACCTACGAGCAGTACTTC. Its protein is CAIRQTGTYEQYF.

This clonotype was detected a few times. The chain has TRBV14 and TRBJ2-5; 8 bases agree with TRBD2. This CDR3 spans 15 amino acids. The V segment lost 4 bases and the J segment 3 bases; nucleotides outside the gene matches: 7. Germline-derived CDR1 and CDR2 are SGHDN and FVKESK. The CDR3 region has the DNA TGTGCCAGCAGCCTCTGGACTAGCTCCAAAGAGACCCAGTACTTC. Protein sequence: CASSLWTSSKETQYF.

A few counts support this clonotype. Written as DNA, the CDR3 is TGCAGTGCCAGGTCTTTTAGCAATCAGCCCCAGCATTTT. Residues: CSARSFSNQPQHF. The chain joins TRBV20-1 to TRBJ1-5, with D hard to call. Germline lookup yields CDR1 DFQATT and CDR2 SNEGSKA (reference sequence). This CDR3 has 13 amino acids. V lost 6 bases and J 0 bases, leaving 9 bases between the germline ends.

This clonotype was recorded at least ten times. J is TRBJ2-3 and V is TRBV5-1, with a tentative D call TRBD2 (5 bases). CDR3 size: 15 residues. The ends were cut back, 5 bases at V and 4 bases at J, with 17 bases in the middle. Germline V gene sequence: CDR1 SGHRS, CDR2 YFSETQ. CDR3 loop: CASRQTAPGADTQYF. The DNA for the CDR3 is TGCGCCAGCAGGCAGACGGCCCCCGGGGCAGATACGCAGTATTTT.

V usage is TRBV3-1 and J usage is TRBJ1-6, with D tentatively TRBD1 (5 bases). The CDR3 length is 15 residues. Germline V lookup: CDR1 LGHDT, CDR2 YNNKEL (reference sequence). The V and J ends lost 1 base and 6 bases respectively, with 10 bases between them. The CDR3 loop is CASSQAKGPNSPLHF. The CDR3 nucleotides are TGTGCCAGCAGCCAAGCGAAGGGGCCTAATTCACCCCTCCACTTT.

CDR3 DNA sequence: TGTGCCACCAGCAGAGCTCCCCCTAACACTGAAGCTTTCTTT. This encodes CATSRAPPNTEAFF. The chain links TRBV15 to TRBJ1-1; D is uncertain. There are 14 residues in the CDR3. Germline V gene sequence: CDR1 LNHNV, CDR2 YYDKDF (reference sequence). Trimming removed 1 base from V and 2 bases from J, with 8 bases in between.

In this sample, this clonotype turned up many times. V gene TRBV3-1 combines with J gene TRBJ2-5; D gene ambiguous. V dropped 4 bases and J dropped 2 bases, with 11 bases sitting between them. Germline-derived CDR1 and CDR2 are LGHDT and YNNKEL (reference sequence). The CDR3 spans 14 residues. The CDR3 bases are TGTGCCAGCAGCCTTCGTTCTGGGCAAGAGACCCAGTACTTC. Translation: CASSLRSGQETQYF.

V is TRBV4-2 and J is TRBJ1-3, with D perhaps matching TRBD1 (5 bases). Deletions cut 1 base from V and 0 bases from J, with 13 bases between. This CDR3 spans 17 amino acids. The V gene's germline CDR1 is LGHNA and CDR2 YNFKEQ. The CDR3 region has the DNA TGTGCCAGCAGCCAAGGGCCCCTGGGGACCTCTGGAAACACCATATATTTT. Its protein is CASSQGPLGTSGNTIYF.

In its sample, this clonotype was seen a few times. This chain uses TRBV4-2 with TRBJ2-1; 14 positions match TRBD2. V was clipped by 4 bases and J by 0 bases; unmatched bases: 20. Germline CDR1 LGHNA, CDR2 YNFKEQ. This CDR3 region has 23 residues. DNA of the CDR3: TGTGCCAGCAGCCCCTATACACCGTCGGGACTAGCGGGAGCGGGGGGCTCCTACAATGAGCAGTTCTTC. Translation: CASSPYTPSGLAGAGGSYNEQFF.